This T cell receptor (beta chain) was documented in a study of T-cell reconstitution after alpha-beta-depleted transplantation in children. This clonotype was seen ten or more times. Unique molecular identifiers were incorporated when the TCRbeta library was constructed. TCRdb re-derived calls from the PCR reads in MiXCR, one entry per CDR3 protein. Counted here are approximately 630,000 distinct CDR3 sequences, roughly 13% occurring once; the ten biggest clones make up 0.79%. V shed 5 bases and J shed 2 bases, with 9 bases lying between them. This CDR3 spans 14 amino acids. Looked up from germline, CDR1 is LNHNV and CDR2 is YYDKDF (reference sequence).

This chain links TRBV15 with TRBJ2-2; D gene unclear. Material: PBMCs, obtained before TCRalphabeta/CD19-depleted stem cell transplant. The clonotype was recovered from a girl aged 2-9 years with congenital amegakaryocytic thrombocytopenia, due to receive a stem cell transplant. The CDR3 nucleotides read TGTGCCACCAGCGAGACCCTTAACACCGGGGAGCTGTTTTTT. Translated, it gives CATSETLNTGELFF. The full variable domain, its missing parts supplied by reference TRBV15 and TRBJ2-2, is DAMVIQNPRYQVTQFGKPVTLSCSQTLNHNVMYWYQQKSSQAPKLLFHYYDKDFNNEADTPDNFQSRRPNTSFCFLDIRSPGLGDTAMYLCATSETLNTGELFFGEGSRLTVL.